The 20 T cell receptor beta chains below come from one sample, sequenced in a study of identical twins. TCRdb reanalysed the 5' RACE reads using MiXCR and keeps one entry per CDR3 protein. The sample includes 1,800,000 or so distinct CDR3 sequences, less than 35% seen only once; the top ten take about 0.27%. The sequencing sample was made of cord blood. The receptors stem from a newborn girl in good health.

V and J are TRBV19 and TRBJ2-1, with D possibly matching TRBD2 (7 bases). V was shortened by 2 bases and J by 0 bases, with 8 bases between the two germline ends. CDR1 and CDR2 from the germline V gene are LNHDA and SQIVND (reference sequence). The CDR3 is 15 residues long. The CDR3 sequence is CASSIRGASYNEQFF. The CDR3 nucleotides are TGTGCCAGTAGTATACGGGGGGCCTCCTACAATGAGCAGTTCTTC.

This sequence joins TRBV6-2 or TRBV6-3 and TRBJ1-6, with 10 bases lining up with TRBD1. Germline trimming cut 0 bases from V and 10 bases from J; bases unmatched to any gene: 3. The CDR3 covers 15 residues. In germline, CDR1 is MNHEY, CDR2 SVGEGT. The CDR3 loop reads CASSYSRTGGSPLHF. The CDR3 region has the DNA TGTGCCAGCAGTTACTCGAGGACAGGGGGATCACCCCTCCACTTT.

This clonotype was counted a few times. The CDR3 spells CSVVVYPTDTQYF. CDR3 sequence (DNA): TGCAGCGTTGTGGTTTACCCCACAGATACGCAGTATTTT. The chain joins TRBV29-1 to TRBJ2-3; D call uncertain. The germline gives CDR1 SQVTM, CDR2 ANQGSEA. Deletions cut 4 bases from V and 2 bases from J, with 10 bases between. The CDR3 extends over 13 amino acids.

This clonotype came up once. One junction end does not reproduce the germline sequence, and a read error may be involved. J is TRBJ2-1 and V is TRBV5-1, with 10 positions matching TRBD2. The germline V gene encodes CDR1 SGHRS and CDR2 YFSETQ. The CDR3 extends over 15 amino acids. CDR3: CASCLTSGPFNEQFF. The CDR3 DNA sequence: TGCGCCAGCTGCTTGACTAGCGGGCCTTTCAATGAGCAGTTCTTC.

The chain recombines TRBV6-1 with TRBJ2-1; TRBD2 aligns across 7 bases. This CDR3 spans 16 amino acids. Germline V gene lookup returns CDR1 MNHNS and CDR2 SASEGT. Trimming removed 5 bases from V and 0 bases from J; junction bases left unmatched: 7. CDR3 sequence (DNA): TGTGCCAGCAGTTTGCTAGCGGAGAGCTCCTACAATGAGCAGTTCTTC. Translation gives CASSLLAESSYNEQFF.

V is TRBV20-1 and J is TRBJ1-1; D perhaps matches TRBD1 (6 bases). Germline CDR1 is DFQATT and CDR2 is SNEGSKA (reference sequence). V lost 6 bases, J lost 1 base, and 9 bases lay in between. CDR3 length: 12 amino acids. The CDR3 loop reads CSAGQRNTEAFF. The DNA of the CDR3 is TGCAGTGCAGGACAGAGGAACACTGAAGCTTTCTTT.

This clonotype was recorded a few times. CDR3 coding DNA: TGTGCCAGCAGGCTCGAGCCGGGACATGTAGCCAAAAACATTCAGTACTTC. This translates into CASRLEPGHVAKNIQYF. This chain uses TRBV6-1 with TRBJ2-4; D may be TRBD1 (6 bases). Germline CDR1 and CDR2: MNHNS and SASEGT. The CDR3 length is 17 residues. V lost 6 bases to trimming and J lost 0 bases, with 18 bases between them.

The chain links TRBV11-2 to TRBJ2-5; 8 bases align to TRBD2. CDR3 size: 16 residues. The germline V gene encodes CDR1 SGHAT and CDR2 FQNNGV. After removal of 0 bases from V and 3 bases from J, the junction contained 6 bases not matched to a gene. The CDR3: CASSLDPGLAKETQYF. The DNA for the CDR3 is TGTGCCAGCAGCTTAGATCCCGGACTAGCCAAAGAGACCCAGTACTTC. Full variable domain (outside the CDR3, taken from reference TRBV11-2 and TRBJ2-5): EAGVAQSPRYKIIEKRQSVAFWCNPISGHATLYWYQQILGQGPKLLIQFQNNGVVDDSQLPKDRFSAERLKGVDSTLKIQPAKLEDSAVYLCASSLDPGLAKETQYFGPGTRLLVL.

A few counts support this clonotype. The genes are TRBV29-1 and TRBJ2-1, with D perhaps assigned TRBD1 or TRBD2 (5 bases each). Trimming pared 4 bases from V and 0 bases from J, leaving 13 bases between. This CDR3 is 15 amino acids long. Germline lookup yields CDR1 SQVTM and CDR2 ANQGSEA. CDR3 sequence (DNA): TGCAGCGTTGTATTGGCAGGGAGCTCCTACAATGAGCAGTTCTTC. Its protein product is CSVVLAGSSYNEQFF.

This clonotype has a handful of counts. This chain joins TRBV4-1 and TRBJ1-2; no clear D gene. Germline-derived CDR1 and CDR2 are MGHRA and YSYEKL. The CDR3 is 15 residues long. V lost 1 base and J lost 4, with 13 bases in between. CDR3 sequence (DNA): TGCGCCAGCAGCCAAGTCCCCAGGTACGTCTATGGCTACACCTTC. Translation gives CASSQVPRYVYGYTF.

This clonotype has more than one count but fewer than ten. The chain uses TRBV5-6 and TRBJ2-3, with D hard to call. The V and J ends lost 0 bases and 7 bases respectively, with 9 bases between them. The V gene's germline CDR1 is SGHDT and CDR2 YYEEEE. The CDR3 runs to 13 residues. The DNA for the CDR3 is TGTGCCAGCAGCTTGGTGAAGGTCTATACGCAGTATTTT. Its protein product is CASSLVKVYTQYF. Looking up the rest from reference TRBV5-6 and TRBJ2-3 gives the full variable domain: DAGVTQSPTHLIKTRGQQVTLRCSPKSGHDTVSWYQQALGQGPQFIFQYYEEEERQRGNFPDRFSGHQFPNYSSELNVNALLLGDSALYLCASSLVKVYTQYFGPGTRLTVL.

This clonotype was counted a few times. J is TRBJ2-1 and V is TRBV20-1; D gene unclear. Germline assignment: CDR1 DFQATT and CDR2 SNEGSKA (reference sequence). The CDR3 totals 14 residues. The V end lost 2 bases, the J end lost 4 bases, and 12 bases lay between the germline ends. The CDR3 loop is CSARPLGQYNEQFF. The CDR3 bases are TGCAGTGCTAGACCCCTTGGGCAGTACAATGAGCAGTTCTTC.

CDR3 loop: CASSVAARGYNEQFF. The CDR3 DNA reads as TGTGCCAGCAGCGTAGCGGCTAGGGGATACAATGAGCAGTTCTTC. The rearrangement links TRBV9 to TRBJ2-1; D perhaps matches TRBD1 (5 bases). Germline-derived CDR1 and CDR2 are SGDLS and YYNGEE. The CDR3 totals 15 residues. V gave up 0 bases and J gave up 4 bases, with 11 bases separating them.

There are a few counts of this clonotype. This chain connects TRBV28 to TRBJ2-3; 7 bases match TRBD2. The CDR3 contains 15 residues. Unmatched junction bases numbered 11, after V lost 1 base and J lost 10 bases. Germline V gene lookup returns CDR1 MDHEN and CDR2 SYDVKM. CDR3 region: CASSLYLGTTGPQYF. The CDR3 coding sequence is TGTGCCAGCAGTTTATATTTGGGGACTACCGGGCCGCAGTATTTT.

V and J are TRBV25-1 and TRBJ2-1, with TRBD2 identical over 10 bases. The CDR3 runs to 17 residues. The trim removed 5 bases at V and 6 bases at J, leaving 13 bases unmatched. Per the germline V gene, CDR1 is MGHDK and CDR2 is SYGVNS. The DNA of the CDR3 is TGTGCCAGCAGTAACGTCAGTCGTCTAGCGGGAGCCAATGAGCAGTTCTTC. Its protein is CASSNVSRLAGANEQFF.

In its sample, this clonotype was seen a few times. The chain uses TRBV28 and TRBJ2-6; TRBD1 might be the D (7 bases). There are 17 residues in the CDR3. V was trimmed by 2 bases and J by 1 base, leaving 12 bases between them. Germline CDR1 reads MDHEN; CDR2 reads SYDVKM. The DNA for the CDR3 is TGTGCCAGCAGTTTACAGGGGGGTAGATCTGGGGCCAACGTCCTGACTTTC. Encoded protein: CASSLQGGRSGANVLTF. Variable domain in full (rest from reference TRBV28 and TRBJ2-6): DVKVTQSSRYLVKRTGEKVFLECVQDMDHENMFWYRQDPGLGLRLIYFSYDVKMKEKGDIPEGYSVSREKKERFSLILESASTNQTSMYLCASSLQGGRSGANVLTFGAGSRLTVL.

This clonotype was counted a few times. The chain couples TRBV10-3 to TRBJ2-7, with 14 nucleotides matching TRBD2. CDR1 ENHRY and CDR2 SYGVKD come from the germline V gene. V was pared by 6 bases and J by 0 bases, with 10 bases of the junction left unmatched. The CDR3 runs 18 residues. CDR3 sequence: CAIRSGLAGEMSSYEQYF. CDR3 coding DNA: TGTGCCATCAGATCGGGACTAGCGGGAGAAATGAGCTCCTACGAGCAGTACTTC.

This clonotype was detected only a few times. V is TRBV20-1 and J is TRBJ2-7; 11 bases match TRBD2. Germline loops: CDR1 DFQATT, CDR2 SNEGSKA (reference sequence). This CDR3 is 15 amino acids long. The trim removed 3 bases at V and 0 bases at J, leaving 4 bases unmatched. DNA for the CDR3: TGCAGTGCTAGTTCCCTAGCGGGGGGCTCCTACGAGCAGTACTTC. It is translated as CSASSLAGGSYEQYF.

The rearrangement links TRBV12-3 or TRBV12-4 to TRBJ2-1; 10 nucleotides agree with TRBD1. V shed 6 bases and J 6 bases; nucleotides not matched to a gene: 5. The CDR3 totals 14 residues. The chain's CDR3 is CASSMTGGFNEQFF. CDR3 bases: TGTGCCAGCAGCATGACAGGGGGCTTCAATGAGCAGTTCTTC.

This rearrangement joins TRBV4-1 to TRBJ1-2; no clear D. Germline values: CDR1 MGHRA, CDR2 YSYEKL. Trimming shortened V by 0 bases and J by 2 bases, and 10 bases separated the two germline ends. This CDR3 spans 15 amino acids. The DNA for the CDR3 is TGCGCCAGCAGCCAAGATCCCCTTGGGAACTATGGCTACACCTTC. Translating gives CASSQDPLGNYGYTF.